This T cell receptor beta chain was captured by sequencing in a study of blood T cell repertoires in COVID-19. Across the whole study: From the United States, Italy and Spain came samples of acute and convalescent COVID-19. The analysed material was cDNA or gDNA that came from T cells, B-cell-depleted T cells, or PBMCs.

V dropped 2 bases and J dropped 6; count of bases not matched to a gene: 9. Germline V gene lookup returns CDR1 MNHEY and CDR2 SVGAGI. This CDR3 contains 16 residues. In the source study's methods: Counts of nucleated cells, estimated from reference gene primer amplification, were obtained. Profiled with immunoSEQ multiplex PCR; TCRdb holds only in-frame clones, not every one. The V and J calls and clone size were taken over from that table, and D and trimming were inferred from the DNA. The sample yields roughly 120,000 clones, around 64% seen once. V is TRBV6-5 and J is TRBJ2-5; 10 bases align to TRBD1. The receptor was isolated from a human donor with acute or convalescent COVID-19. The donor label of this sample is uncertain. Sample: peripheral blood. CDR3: CASSYEATGGVKTQYF. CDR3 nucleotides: TGTGCCAGCAGTTACGAAGCGACAGGGGGCGTGAAGACCCAGTACTTC.